Described below is a single T cell receptor beta chain sequence and its context. This entry is derived from a study of blood T cell repertoires in COVID-19. The CDR3 runs to 12 residues. Germline V gene data show CDR1 as DFQATT and CDR2 as SNEGSKA (reference sequence). V lost 3 bases and J lost 8; bases outside the gene matches: 6. Some clones are missing from TCRdb's copy, which holds only in-frame ones; the method was immunoSEQ multiplex PCR. Of about 170,000 clones listed, around 84% were seen once; the top ten hold roughly 15%. Material: peripheral blood. This rearrangement joins TRBV20-1 to TRBJ1-1; TRBD1 aligns across 7 bases. This clonotype was obtained from an older woman with COVID-19, enrolled during active disease. The CDR3 nucleotides read TGCAGTGCTAGTTTTACAGGGGTGGAAGCTTTCTTT. Protein sequence: CSASFTGVEAFF.